This TCR beta chain was found in a study of blood T cell repertoires in COVID-19 (dated by TCRdb to the early 2020s). At the level of the whole study: Collaborator samples came from the United States, Italy and Spain and covered acute and convalescent phases of COVID-19. The material from the prospective study consisted of cDNA or gDNA derived from T cells, B-cell-depleted T cells, or PBMCs. The dataset comprised deeply sampled blood TCRbeta repertoires from subjects exposed to, actively infected with, or recovered from COVID-19. The repertoires were made available in a free public database intended to serve as a resource for research on the immune response to SARS-CoV-2. The samples were drawn from the first 160 participants of the ongoing ImmuneRACE study and from 950 to 1,500 subjects provided by 6 global collaborators. The sample metadata nearly always contained a de-identified subject ID, COVID-19 status, age in years and sex. Where available, HLA class I and class II types were obtained from metadata supplied by the sample provider rather than from assay-based typing.

The immunoSEQ Assay, a bias-controlled multiplex PCR, was used to amplify TCRbeta CDR3 regions from genomic DNA. The study's processing was this. The number of nucleated cells in each sample was estimated by amplification of reference gene primers within the assay. To quantify the absolute abundance of each unique TCRbeta CDR3 rearrangement, sequence reads were collapsed and filtered. For each sample, productive Simpson clonality was calculated as the square root of Simpson's diversity index across productive rearrangements. The table was pulled from immuneACCESS by TCRdb, which kept in-frame rearrangements only. Such tables lose some clones; where checked, under half of the loss comes from unresolved V genes, and the rest has no known cause. Clonal size and the V and J genes are those of that table, whereas D and trimming came from the DNA. Counted in this sample were under 150,000 clones; about 85% of them appeared once. The ten top clones hold under 3% of the sample.

The collaborating institutions used their own protocols to collect whole blood in K2EDTA tubes. Collaborator samples were shipped for TCRbeta analysis as frozen whole blood, isolated PBMCs, or DNA extracted from either sample type. CDR1 SGHNT and CDR2 YYREEE were looked up in the germline V gene (reference sequence). At the junction V is shortened by 2 bases and J by 0 bases, with 9 bases in between. Its CDR3 holds 15 amino acids, cysteine through phenylalanine. Only CDR3 DNA remains: 45 bases, in frame from the first base. Study-level results and caveats: How much clinical and demographic metadata was included differed by source and by participant, and the metadata was provided uncurated.

About this clone itself: Its antigen specificity is not known. No per-base quality is available; no much larger clone lies one base away.

The receptor comes from a woman between 40 and 55 years old with active or convalescent COVID-19. The V gene is TRBV5-4 and the J gene is TRBJ1-3; TRBD1 could be the D gene, as 6 bases match. The specimen was peripheral blood. The CDR3 in this case is CASSFDRLSGNTIYF. The base sequence is TGTGCCAGCAGCTTCGACAGGCTCTCTGGAAACACCATATATTTT.